One and the same sample provided the 27 T cell receptor beta chains below, sequenced in a study of hypomethylating agent response in myelodysplastic syndrome. Using immunoSEQ multiplex PCR, the repertoire was profiled, and TCRdb retains in-frame clones only, with some absent. The data contain approximately 7,000 clones, around 90% of them seen just once; the ten biggest clones take up 16%. Sample: bone marrow, taken before or after starting hypomethylating agent treatment for myelodysplastic syndrome (not recorded which). The receptors originated from a human donor with myelodysplastic syndrome.

The chain joins TRBV6-5 to TRBJ1-5; D possibly corresponds to TRBD1 (5 bases). V gave up 8 bases and J gave up 0 bases, with 11 bases separating them. Germline CDR1 MNHEY, CDR2 SVGAGI. CDR3 length: 14 residues. The CDR3 bases are TGTGCCAGCGGGCGGACAAATAGCAATCAGCCCCAGCATTTT. Translation: CASGRTNSNQPQHF.

This clone has a single count. The chain joins TRBV2 to TRBJ2-7; TRBD1 agrees at 7 bases. V gave up 6 bases and J gave up 1 base; unmatched junction bases: 6. CDR1 and CDR2 from the germline V gene are SNHLY and FYNNEI. The CDR3 is 14 residues long. CDR3 residues: CASRLDRWSYEQYV. The DNA of the CDR3 is TGTGCCAGCAGGCTGGACAGGTGGTCCTACGAGCAGTACGTC.

The gene calls are TRBV9 and TRBJ1-6, with D maybe TRBD1 (6 bases). The CDR3 runs 14 residues. Germline V lookup: CDR1 SGDLS, CDR2 YYNGEE. V was trimmed by 4 bases and J by 6 bases, leaving 11 bases between them. The CDR3: CASSPRRGNSPLHF. In DNA form, the CDR3 reads TGTGCCAGCAGCCCGCGCAGGGGTAATTCACCCCTCCACTTT.

This chain links TRBV2 with TRBJ1-1, with a possible D match to TRBD1 (6 bases). The CDR3 is made up of 14 amino acids. Germline values: CDR1 SNHLY, CDR2 FYNNEI. The V end lost 4 bases, the J end lost 4 bases, and 13 bases lay between the germline ends. CDR3 sequence reads: CASSVRLDSTEAFF. The CDR3 DNA is TGTGCCAGCAGTGTCCGTTTGGACAGCACTGAAGCTTTCTTT.

V usage is TRBV5-1 and J usage is TRBJ1-1; perhaps TRBD1 as D (6 bases). CDR3 length equals 13 residues. CDR1 is SGHRS, CDR2 YFSETQ, per germline. Trimming stripped 2 bases from V and 3 bases from J, with 8 bases between. The CDR3 DNA is TGCGCCAGCAGCTTTGGACAGTACACTGAAGCTTTCTTT. Translating gives CASSFGQYTEAFF.

This clone was found a few times. The rearrangement uses TRBV7-8 and TRBJ1-2; no reliable D call. Germline values: CDR1 SGHVS, CDR2 FQNEAQ. This CDR3 comprises 13 residues. The germline V and J ends were trimmed by 0 bases and 8 bases, with 10 bases remaining between them. CDR3 region: CASSLAGLQGYTF. In DNA, the CDR3 is TGTGCCAGCAGCTTAGCAGGGCTTCAGGGCTACACCTTC.

J is TRBJ2-2 and V is TRBV6-1, with TRBD1 as a possible D gene (5 bases). The CDR3 is made up of 17 amino acids. Germline V gene data show CDR1 as MNHNS and CDR2 as SASEGT. Trimming pared 4 bases from V and 4 bases from J, leaving 19 bases between. This CDR3 reads CASSAPRVSPGTGELFF. CDR3 DNA sequence: TGTGCCAGCAGTGCCCCCAGGGTCAGCCCGGGCACCGGGGAGCTGTTTTTT.

Comments on this clone: An end of the junction does not agree with germline; a read error may underlie this. The chain carries TRBV5-1 and TRBJ1-6; no clear D. Germline V gene lookup returns CDR1 SGHRS and CDR2 YFSETQ. The CDR3 is made up of 13 amino acids. The CDR3 loop reads CASTTDYDSPLHF. The CDR3 nucleotides are TGCGCCAGCACCACGGACTATGATTCACCCCTCCACTTT.

The gene calls are TRBV13 and TRBJ2-7; D uncertain. V was trimmed by 5 bases and J by 3 bases, leaving 8 bases between them. The CDR3 runs to 12 residues. CDR1 and CDR2 from the germline V gene are PRHDT and FYEKMQ (reference sequence). The CDR3 reads CASSAGGYEQYV. CDR3 bases: TGTGCCAGCAGCGCCGGTGGCTACGAGCAGTACGTC.

This rearrangement joins TRBV10-1 to TRBJ2-2, with TRBD1 matching over 9 bases. V was clipped by 3 bases and J by 5 bases; unmatched bases: 31. The V gene's germline CDR1 is WNHNN and CDR2 SYGVQD (reference sequence). This CDR3 is built from 24 residues. This chain's CDR3 is CASSEYNRGRVGGEVGKMTGELFF. The CDR3 nucleotides read TGCGCCAGCAGTGAATACAACAGGGGGCGCGTCGGGGGAGAAGTGGGGAAGATGACCGGGGAGCTGTTTTTT.

This chain connects TRBV12-5 to TRBJ2-2; TRBD1 or TRBD2 may be the D gene (5 bases each). Looked up from germline, CDR1 is LGHNT and CDR2 is FRNRAP. The CDR3 is 13 residues long. Trimming left V 3 bases short and J 6 bases short, with 8 bases between. In DNA form, the CDR3 reads TGTGCTAGTGGTTTTGGGGGATCCGGGGAGCTGTTTTTT. Its protein product is CASGFGGSGELFF.

V is TRBV6-5 and J is TRBJ2-3; either TRBD1 or TRBD2 may fit D (6 bases each). The V and J ends lost 5 bases and 6 bases respectively, with 15 bases between them. The CDR3 sequence is 14 residues long. Germline V lookup: CDR1 MNHEY, CDR2 SVGAGI. CDR3 coding DNA: TGTGCCAGCAGTCGCGTGGGGGGCGCGGATACGCAGTATTTT. It specifies CASSRVGGADTQYF.

The chain links TRBV5-4 to TRBJ2-1; D is unresolved. This CDR3 region has 14 residues. V was cut by 3 bases and J by 7 bases, with 14 bases left in between. From germline, CDR1 is SGHNT and CDR2 YYREEE (reference sequence). CDR3: CASSSALGVNEQFF. CDR3 bases: TGTGCCAGCAGCTCCGCACTTGGGGTGAATGAGCAGTTCTTC.

For the CDR3, the DNA is TGCGCCAGCAGCTTGGGGCCGAGCTCCTACGAGCAGTACTTC. Translated, it gives CASSLGPSSYEQYF. The gene calls are TRBV5-1 and TRBJ2-7; D is ambiguous. Trimming cost V 0 bases and J 0 bases, with 7 bases left between them. The CDR3 spans 14 residues. Germline V gene sequence: CDR1 SGHRS, CDR2 YFSETQ.

As DNA, the CDR3 is TGCGCCAGCAGCTTGAGTTTACAGCCTCAAGAGACCCAGTACTTC. Translated: CASSLSLQPQETQYF. The V and J genes are TRBV5-1 and TRBJ2-5, with D unclear. CDR1 and CDR2 from the germline V gene are SGHRS and YFSETQ. This CDR3 has 15 residues. The V end was cut by 1 base, the J end by 2 bases, with 12 bases between.

The chain has TRBV25-1 and TRBJ2-5, with unresolved D. The V gene lost 0 bases and the J gene lost 5 bases, with 10 bases spanning the gap. CDR3 length: 14 amino acids. Germline CDR1 and CDR2: MGHDK and SYGVNS. CDR3 sequence reads: CASSEYQEAETQYF. The CDR3 DNA sequence: TGTGCCAGCAGTGAATATCAAGAGGCGGAGACCCAGTACTTC. Filled out from reference TRBV25-1 and TRBJ2-5, the complete variable domain reads EADIYQTPRYLVIGTGKKITLECSQTMGHDKMYWYQQDPGMELHLIHYSYGVNSTEKGDLSSESTVSRIRTEHFPLTLESARPSHTSQYLCASSEYQEAETQYFGPGTRLLVL.

The rearrangement uses TRBV5-1 and TRBJ1-1, with 8 positions matching TRBD1. The CDR3 runs 14 residues. In germline, CDR1 is SGHRS, CDR2 YFSETQ. Germline trimming cut 4 bases from V and 4 bases from J; bases unmatched to any gene: 6. CDR3 bases: TGCGCCAGCAGCGGAGGACAGGGCATCACTGAAGCTTTCTTT. It translates to CASSGGQGITEAFF.

The V gene is TRBV28, the J gene TRBJ1-4; 9 positions agree with TRBD1. This CDR3 has 21 residues. Germline loops: CDR1 MDHEN, CDR2 SYDVKM. V dropped 6 bases and J dropped 1; count of bases not matched to a gene: 21. The CDR3 nucleotides are TGTGCCAGCAGCATTCCGGGACAGGGTTATTCCTCCGGTGGAACTAATGAAAAACTGTTTTTT. Translation: CASSIPGQGYSSGGTNEKLFF.

The rearrangement uses TRBV2 and TRBJ1-2; D may be TRBD1 (6 bases). Germline V gene sequence: CDR1 SNHLY, CDR2 FYNNEI. The CDR3 is 15 residues long. Between the trimmed V and J ends, which lost 6 bases and 5 bases, there was a span of 19 bases. Here the CDR3 DNA reads TGTGCCAGCAGGGGCACAGGGTTGGTCGGTTATGGCTACACCTTC. This encodes CASRGTGLVGYGYTF. Variable domain in full (rest from reference TRBV2 and TRBJ1-2): EPEVTQTPSHQVTQMGQEVILRCVPISNHLYFYWYRQILGQKVEFLVSFYNNEISEKSEIFDDQFSVERPDGSNFTLKIRSTKLEDSAMYFCASRGTGLVGYGYTFGSGTRLTVV.

The V call is TRBV21-1, the J call TRBJ1-3; the table assigns TRBD1, which was not confirmed against the DNA. TRBV21-1 is flagged as a pseudogene. The CDR3 sequence is 16 residues long. The CDR3 here is CASSLKTGPSGNTIYF. DNA for the CDR3: TGTGCCAGCAGCCTAAAGACAGGGCCCTCTGGAAACACCATATATTTT.

V and J are TRBV7-9 and TRBJ2-5, with 7 bases fitting TRBD1. V trimming: 5 bases; J trimming: 1 base; junction bases outside the gene matches: 13. The CDR3 consists of 17 residues. Germline-derived CDR1 and CDR2 are SEHNR and FQNEAQ (reference sequence). This chain's CDR3 is CASSIMPGTEPQETQYF. The CDR3 DNA reads as TGTGCCAGCAGCATCATGCCGGGGACAGAGCCCCAAGAGACCCAGTACTTC.

The chain recombines TRBV28 with TRBJ2-2; D possibly matches TRBD1 or TRBD2 (5 bases each). Trimming removed 3 bases from V and 5 bases from J, with 10 bases in between. CDR3 length equals 14 residues. Germline values: CDR1 MDHEN, CDR2 SYDVKM. The CDR3 DNA follows: TGTGCCAGCAGTTTTTATTGGGGGACCGGGGAGCTGTTTTTT. Translated, it gives CASSFYWGTGELFF.

The chain links TRBV5-1 to TRBJ2-2; D gene unclear. The CDR3 sequence is 13 residues long. Germline CDR1 SGHRS, CDR2 YFSETQ. V was clipped by 0 bases and J by 9 bases, with 9 bases between them. CDR3 DNA sequence: TGCGCCAGCAGCTTGGATATGGGTCGGGAGCTGTTTTTT. This sequence encodes CASSLDMGRELFF.

The J gene is TRBJ1-6, the V gene TRBV11-2, with 9 bases aligning to TRBD1. From germline, CDR1 is SGHAT and CDR2 FQNNGV. The CDR3 is made up of 15 amino acids. V lost 5 bases, J lost 6 bases, and 5 bases stayed unmatched. The DNA of the CDR3 is TGTGCCAGCAGCCCGCGGACAGGGGTTAATTCACCCCTCCACTTT. Its translation: CASSPRTGVNSPLHF.

The chain is built from TRBV7-8 and TRBJ2-5, with 7 bases aligning to TRBD1. V was pared by 3 bases and J by 5 bases, with 6 bases of the junction left unmatched. This CDR3 contains 14 residues. Germline V CDR1 and CDR2: SGHVS, FQNEAQ. The CDR3, as DNA: TGTGCCAGCAGCTTTACAGGGGTCGTGGAGACCCAGTACTTC. It is translated as CASSFTGVVETQYF.

The chain is built from TRBV5-6 and TRBJ1-5; no clear D gene. This CDR3 comprises 16 residues. Germline V gene lookup returns CDR1 SGHDT and CDR2 YYEEEE. The V end lost 1 base, the J end lost 3 bases, and 14 bases lay between the germline ends. The CDR3: CASSLYIWANNQPQHF. The CDR3 nucleotides read TGTGCCAGCAGCTTGTATATTTGGGCTAACAATCAGCCCCAGCATTTT.

J is TRBJ2-1 and V is TRBV11-3; D uncertain. This CDR3 region has 13 residues. Trimming shortened V by 0 bases and J by 10 bases, and 10 bases separated the two germline ends. Germline V lookup: CDR1 SGHNT, CDR2 YENEEA. CDR3 DNA: TGTGCCAGCAGCTTAGAGGTGCGGTCGGAGCAGTTCTTC. It yields the protein CASSLEVRSEQFF.